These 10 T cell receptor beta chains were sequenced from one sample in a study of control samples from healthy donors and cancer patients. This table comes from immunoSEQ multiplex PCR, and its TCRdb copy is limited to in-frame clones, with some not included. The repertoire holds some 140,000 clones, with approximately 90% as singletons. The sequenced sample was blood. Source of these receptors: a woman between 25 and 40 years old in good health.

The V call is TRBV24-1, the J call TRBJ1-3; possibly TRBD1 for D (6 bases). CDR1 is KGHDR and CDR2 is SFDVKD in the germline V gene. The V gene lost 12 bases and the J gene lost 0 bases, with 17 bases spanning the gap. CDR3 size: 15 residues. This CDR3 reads CAPLQGRASGNTIYF. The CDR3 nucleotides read TGTGCCCCGTTACAGGGAAGGGCCTCTGGAAACACCATATATTTT.

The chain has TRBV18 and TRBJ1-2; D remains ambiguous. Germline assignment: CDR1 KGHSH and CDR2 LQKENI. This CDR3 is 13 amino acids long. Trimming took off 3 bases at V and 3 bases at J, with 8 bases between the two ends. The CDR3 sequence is CASSPDEDYGYTF. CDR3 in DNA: TGTGCCAGCTCACCGGACGAGGACTATGGCTACACCTTC.

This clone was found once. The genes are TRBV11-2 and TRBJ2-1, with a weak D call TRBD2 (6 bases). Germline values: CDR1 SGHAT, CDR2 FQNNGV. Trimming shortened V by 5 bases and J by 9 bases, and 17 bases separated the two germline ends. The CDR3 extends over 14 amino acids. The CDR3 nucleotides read TGTGCCAGCAGCCCGTTTTCTCGGGAGAGTGAGCAGTTCTTC. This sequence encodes CASSPFSRESEQFF.

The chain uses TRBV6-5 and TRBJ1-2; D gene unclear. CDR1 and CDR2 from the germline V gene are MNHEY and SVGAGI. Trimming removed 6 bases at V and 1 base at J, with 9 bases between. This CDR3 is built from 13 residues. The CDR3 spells CASRETVNYGYTF. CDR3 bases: TGTGCCAGCAGGGAGACCGTTAACTATGGCTACACCTTC.

CDR3 protein: CASSLVRGWATEAFF. CDR3 nucleotide sequence: TGTGCCAGCAGCTTAGTGCGGGGATGGGCCACTGAAGCTTTCTTT. The rearrangement joins TRBV11-2 to TRBJ1-1; D unclear. This CDR3 has 15 amino acids. Germline V lookup: CDR1 SGHAT, CDR2 FQNNGV. With 1 base removed from V and 4 bases from J, the gap between germline ends came to 13 bases.

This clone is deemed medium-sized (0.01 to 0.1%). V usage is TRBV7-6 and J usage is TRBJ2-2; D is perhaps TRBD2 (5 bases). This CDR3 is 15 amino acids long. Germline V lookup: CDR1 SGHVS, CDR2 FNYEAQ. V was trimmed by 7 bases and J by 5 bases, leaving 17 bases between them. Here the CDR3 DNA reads TGTGCCAGCACCCCCCGGGGTAACCATACCGGGGAGCTGTTTTTT. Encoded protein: CASTPRGNHTGELFF. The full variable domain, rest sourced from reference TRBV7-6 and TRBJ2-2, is GAGVSQSPRYKVTKRGQDVALRCDPISGHVSLYWYRQALGQGPEFLTYFNYEAQQDKSGLPNDRFSAERPEGSISTLTIQRTEQRDSAMYRCASTPRGNHTGELFFGEGSRLTVL.

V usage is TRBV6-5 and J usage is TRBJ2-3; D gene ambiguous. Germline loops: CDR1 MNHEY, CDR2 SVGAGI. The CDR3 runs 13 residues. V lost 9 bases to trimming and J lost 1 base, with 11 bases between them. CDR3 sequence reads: CASEVVGTDTQYF. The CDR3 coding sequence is TGTGCCAGTGAAGTAGTTGGCACAGATACGCAGTATTTT.

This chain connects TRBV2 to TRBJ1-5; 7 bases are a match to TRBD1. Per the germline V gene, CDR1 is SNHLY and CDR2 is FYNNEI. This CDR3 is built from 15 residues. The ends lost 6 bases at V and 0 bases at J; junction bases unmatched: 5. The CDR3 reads CASRGGQFSNQPQHF. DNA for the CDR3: TGTGCCAGCAGGGGGGGACAGTTTAGCAATCAGCCCCAGCATTTT.

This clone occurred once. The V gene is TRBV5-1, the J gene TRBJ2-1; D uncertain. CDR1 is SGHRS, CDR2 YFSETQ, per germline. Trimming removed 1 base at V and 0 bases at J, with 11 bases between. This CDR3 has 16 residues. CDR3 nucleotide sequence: TGCGCCAGCAGCTTGAGGCAGGCGAGCTCCTACAATGAGCAGTTCTTC. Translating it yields CASSLRQASSYNEQFF. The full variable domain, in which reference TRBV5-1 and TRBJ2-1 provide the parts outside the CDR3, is KAGVTQTPRYLIKTRGQQVTLSCSPISGHRSVSWYQQTPGQGLQFLFEYFSETQRNKGNFPGRFSGRQFSNSRSEMNVSTLELGDSALYLCASSLRQASSYNEQFFGPGTRLTVL.

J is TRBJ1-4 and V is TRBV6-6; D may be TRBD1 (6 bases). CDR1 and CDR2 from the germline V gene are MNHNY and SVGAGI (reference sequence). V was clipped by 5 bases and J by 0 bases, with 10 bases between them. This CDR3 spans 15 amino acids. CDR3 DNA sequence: TGTGCCAGCAGTCTACCAGGGGCAACTAATGAAAAACTGTTTTTT. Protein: CASSLPGATNEKLFF.